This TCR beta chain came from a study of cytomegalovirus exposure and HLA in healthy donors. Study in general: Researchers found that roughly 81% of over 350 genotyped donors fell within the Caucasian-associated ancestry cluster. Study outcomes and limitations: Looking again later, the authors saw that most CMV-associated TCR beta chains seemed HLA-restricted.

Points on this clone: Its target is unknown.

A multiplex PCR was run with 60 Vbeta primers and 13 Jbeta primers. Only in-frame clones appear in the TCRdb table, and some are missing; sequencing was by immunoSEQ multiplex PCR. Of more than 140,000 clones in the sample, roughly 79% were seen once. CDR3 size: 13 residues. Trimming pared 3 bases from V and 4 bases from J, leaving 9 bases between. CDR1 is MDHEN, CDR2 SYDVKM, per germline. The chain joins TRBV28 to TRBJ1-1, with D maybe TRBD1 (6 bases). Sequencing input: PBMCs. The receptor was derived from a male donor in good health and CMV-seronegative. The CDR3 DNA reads TGTGCCAGCAGTTTTCTCAGGGGCACTGAAGCTTTCTTT. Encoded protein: CASSFLRGTEAFF.